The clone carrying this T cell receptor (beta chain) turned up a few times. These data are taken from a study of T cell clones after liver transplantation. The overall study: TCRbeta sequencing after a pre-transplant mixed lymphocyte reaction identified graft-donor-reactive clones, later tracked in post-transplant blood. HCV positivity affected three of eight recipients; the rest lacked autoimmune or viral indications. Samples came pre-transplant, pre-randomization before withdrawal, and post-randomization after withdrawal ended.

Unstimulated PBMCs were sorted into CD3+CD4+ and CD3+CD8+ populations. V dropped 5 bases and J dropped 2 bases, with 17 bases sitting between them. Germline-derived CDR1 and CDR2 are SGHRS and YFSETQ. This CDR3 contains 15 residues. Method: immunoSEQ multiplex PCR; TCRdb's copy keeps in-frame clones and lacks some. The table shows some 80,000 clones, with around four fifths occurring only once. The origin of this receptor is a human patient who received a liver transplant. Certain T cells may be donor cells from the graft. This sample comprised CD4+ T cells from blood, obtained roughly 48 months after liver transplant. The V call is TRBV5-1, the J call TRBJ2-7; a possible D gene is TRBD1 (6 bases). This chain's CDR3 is CASSRSGTNTYEQYF. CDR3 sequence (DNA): TGCGCCAGCAGTAGGTCCGGGACAAACACCTACGAGCAGTACTTC.